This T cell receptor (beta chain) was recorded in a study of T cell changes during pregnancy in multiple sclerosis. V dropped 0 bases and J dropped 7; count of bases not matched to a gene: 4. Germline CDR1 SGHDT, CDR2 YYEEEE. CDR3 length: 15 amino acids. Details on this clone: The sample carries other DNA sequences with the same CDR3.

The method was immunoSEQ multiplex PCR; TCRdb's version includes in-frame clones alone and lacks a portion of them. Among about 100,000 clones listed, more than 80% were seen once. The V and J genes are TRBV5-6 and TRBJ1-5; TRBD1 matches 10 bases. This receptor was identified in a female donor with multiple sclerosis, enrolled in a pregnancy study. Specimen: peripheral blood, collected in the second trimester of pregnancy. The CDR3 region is CASSLGQGAGQPQHF. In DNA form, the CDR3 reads TGTGCCAGCAGCTTGGGACAGGGGGCCGGACAGCCCCAGCATTTT.